The rows below give T cell receptor beta chains drawn from one sample of a study of blood T cell repertoires in COVID-19. Generated by immunoSEQ multiplex PCR, the TCRdb table keeps only in-frame clones and is missing some. In the table there are roughly 500,000 clones, around nine tenths of which are singletons. Sequencing was done on a sample of PBMCs or T cells enriched from blood (not recorded which). Source of these receptors: a woman aged 40 to 50 who had recovered from COVID-19. CDR3s include the opening cysteine and the closing phenylalanine or tryptophan. The D gene is left open where the match is weak. Size is stated for part of the rows, as once, few or many counts, or as a class when the clone is expanded.

cdr3_nt: TGTGCCAGCAGCCCTGGCACAGCCTACGAGCAGTACTTC; cdr3_aa: CASSPGTAYEQYF; d_call: NA; v_call: TRBV5-6; j_call: TRBJ2-7; clone_size: NA
cdr3_nt: TGTGCCAGCAGTTACGGCGGGAGTATCAATGAGCAGTTCTTC; cdr3_aa: CASSYGGSINEQFF; d_call: TRBD2; v_call: TRBV6-5; j_call: TRBJ2-1; clone_size: NA
cdr3_nt: TGCAGCGTTGCTTCGGACAGGGTGGCTTTCTTT; cdr3_aa: CSVASDRVAFF; d_call: TRBD1; v_call: TRBV29-1; j_call: TRBJ1-1; clone_size: NA
cdr3_nt: TGTGCCAGCAGTTTATTAGCGGACAATGAGCAGTTCTTC; cdr3_aa: CASSLLADNEQFF; d_call: NA; v_call: TRBV27; j_call: TRBJ2-1; clone_size: NA
cdr3_nt: TGTGCCAGCAGTGAGGGGAGTTATAGCAATCAGCCCCAGCATTTT; cdr3_aa: CASSEGSYSNQPQHF; d_call: NA; v_call: TRBV2; j_call: TRBJ1-5; clone_size: NA
cdr3_nt: TGTGCCAGCAGTCGATTCCTCCGGGGCAGGGGGTTGAGCACTGAAGCTTTCTTT; cdr3_aa: CASSRFLRGRGLSTEAFF; d_call: TRBD1; v_call: TRBV6-6; j_call: TRBJ1-1; clone_size: NA
cdr3_nt: TGTGCCAGTAGTATCTTCGAGTGGACAGGGGGTATGGGTCAGCCCCAGCATTTT; cdr3_aa: CASSIFEWTGGMGQPQHF; d_call: TRBD1; v_call: TRBV19; j_call: TRBJ1-5; clone_size: NA
cdr3_nt: TGCGCCAGCAGCCGCGACAGGAACTATGGCTACACCTTC; cdr3_aa: CASSRDRNYGYTF; d_call: NA; v_call: TRBV4-1; j_call: TRBJ1-2; clone_size: NA
cdr3_nt: TGCAGCGCCTCCTCGTGGGGCGGCTCTGGAAACACCATATATTTT; cdr3_aa: CSASSWGGSGNTIYF; d_call: NA; v_call: TRBV29-1; j_call: TRBJ1-3; clone_size: few
cdr3_nt: TGTGCCAGCAGCCAAGATAGTACAGGGGGCGGTTGGGACGAGCAGTACTTC; cdr3_aa: CASSQDSTGGGWDEQYF; d_call: TRBD1; v_call: TRBV4-2; j_call: TRBJ2-7; clone_size: once
cdr3_nt: TGTGCCAGTAGTATGAGGGATACGACCTATAGCAATCAGCCCCAGCATTTT; cdr3_aa: CASSMRDTTYSNQPQHF; d_call: NA; v_call: TRBV19; j_call: TRBJ1-5; clone_size: NA
cdr3_nt: TGTGCCACCGGGACAGGACGAGGAGAGCAGTACTTC; cdr3_aa: CATGTGRGEQYF; d_call: TRBD1; v_call: TRBV24-1; j_call: TRBJ2-7; clone_size: NA
cdr3_nt: TGTGCCAGCAGTGATTTACTGGCGGGGGACTACAATGAGCAGTTCTTC; cdr3_aa: CASSDLLAGDYNEQFF; d_call: TRBD2; v_call: TRBV2; j_call: TRBJ2-1; clone_size: few
cdr3_nt: TGTGCCAGTACCGCAAACAGGGGGATCGGAAACACCATATATTTT; cdr3_aa: CASTANRGIGNTIYF; d_call: TRBD1; v_call: TRBV19; j_call: TRBJ1-3; clone_size: NA
cdr3_nt: TGTGCCAGCAGCGACAGGGGCAGTCCTGCAGCTTTCTTT; cdr3_aa: CASSDRGSPAAFF; d_call: TRBD1; v_call: TRBV7-9; j_call: TRBJ1-1; clone_size: NA
cdr3_nt: TGTGCCAGCAGCTTAGTGGACAGGGGACCCTATGGCTACACCTTC; cdr3_aa: CASSLVDRGPYGYTF; d_call: TRBD1; v_call: TRBV7-8; j_call: TRBJ1-2; clone_size: NA
cdr3_nt: TGTGCCAGCAGTTTATCGAGTCTAGGTTACGAGCAGTACTTC; cdr3_aa: CASSLSSLGYEQYF; d_call: NA; v_call: TRBV27; j_call: TRBJ2-7; clone_size: NA
cdr3_nt: TGTGCCAGCAGTCCCTTCCAGTCCGGGGAGCTGTTTTTT; cdr3_aa: CASSPFQSGELFF; d_call: NA; v_call: TRBV7-9; j_call: TRBJ2-2; clone_size: NA
cdr3_nt: TGTGCCAGCAGTTGGGGACTAGCGGAGACCCAGTACTTC; cdr3_aa: CASSWGLAETQYF; d_call: TRBD2; v_call: TRBV27; j_call: TRBJ2-5; clone_size: NA
cdr3_nt: TGTGCCTGGAGTTCCTCTAGCGGGACCACAGATACGCAGTATTTT; cdr3_aa: CAWSSSSGTTDTQYF; d_call: TRBD2; v_call: TRBV30; j_call: TRBJ2-3; clone_size: NA
cdr3_nt: TGCGCCAGCAGTTTTACTAGCGGGCTCACAGATACGCAGTATTTT; cdr3_aa: CASSFTSGLTDTQYF; d_call: TRBD2; v_call: TRBV10-1; j_call: TRBJ2-3; clone_size: NA
cdr3_nt: TGTGCCAGCAGCCGGACAGGGGGCGGCTACGAGCAGTACTTC; cdr3_aa: CASSRTGGGYEQYF; d_call: TRBD1; v_call: TRBV11-2; j_call: TRBJ2-7; clone_size: NA
cdr3_nt: TGCGCCAGCAGCTTGGCCCCGCCTGGCACGAACGAAAAACTGTTTTTT; cdr3_aa: CASSLAPPGTNEKLFF; d_call: NA; v_call: TRBV5-1; j_call: TRBJ1-4; clone_size: NA
cdr3_nt: TGTGCCAGCAGCTTAGCGCCTGTATGGCGGGAGGGCCAAGAGACCCAGTACTTC; cdr3_aa: CASSLAPVWREGQETQYF; d_call: TRBD2; v_call: TRBV7-2; j_call: TRBJ2-5; clone_size: once
cdr3_nt: TGTGCCAGCAGCTTACCCGGGACAGGGGGCGTTCAGCCCCAGCATTTT; cdr3_aa: CASSLPGTGGVQPQHF; d_call: TRBD1; v_call: TRBV5-5; j_call: TRBJ1-5; clone_size: NA
cdr3_nt: TGTGCCTGGACGCTAGGCGGGAGCTTTATAGACAATGAGCAGTTCTTC; cdr3_aa: CAWTLGGSFIDNEQFF; d_call: TRBD2; v_call: TRBV30; j_call: TRBJ2-1; clone_size: NA
cdr3_nt: TGTGCCAGCAGCCGGACTAGCGGGTACGAGCAGTACTTC; cdr3_aa: CASSRTSGYEQYF; d_call: TRBD2; v_call: TRBV12-3/TRBV12-4; j_call: TRBJ2-7; clone_size: once
cdr3_nt: TGTGCCAGCAAAAGGACTACCAGGGCCCTCGAGCAGTACTTC; cdr3_aa: CASKRTTRALEQYF; d_call: NA; v_call: TRBV19; j_call: TRBJ2-7; clone_size: NA
cdr3_nt: TGTGCCAGCAGCAAAGGCCGGTATCTTATCCCCAATGAGCAGTTCTTC; cdr3_aa: CASSKGRYLIPNEQFF; d_call: NA; v_call: TRBV21-1; j_call: TRBJ2-1; clone_size: NA
cdr3_nt: TGCGCCAGCAGCTTTAGCTCTGGAAACACCATATATTTT; cdr3_aa: CASSFSSGNTIYF; d_call: NA; v_call: TRBV5-1; j_call: TRBJ1-3; clone_size: NA
cdr3_nt: TGTGCCAGCAGCTTGGGGACGGGAGGCTCTGGAAACACCATATATTTT; cdr3_aa: CASSLGTGGSGNTIYF; d_call: NA; v_call: TRBV7-8; j_call: TRBJ1-3; clone_size: once